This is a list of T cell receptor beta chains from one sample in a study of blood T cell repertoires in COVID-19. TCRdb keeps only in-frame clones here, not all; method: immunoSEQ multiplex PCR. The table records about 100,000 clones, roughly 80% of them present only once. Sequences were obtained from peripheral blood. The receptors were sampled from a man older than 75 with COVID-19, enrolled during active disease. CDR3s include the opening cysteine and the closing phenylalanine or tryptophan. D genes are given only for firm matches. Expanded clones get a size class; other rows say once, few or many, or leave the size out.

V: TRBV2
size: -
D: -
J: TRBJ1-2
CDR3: CATRYRVGVYGYTF
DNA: TGTGCCACCCGTTACAGGGTAGGGGTTTATGGCTACACCTTC

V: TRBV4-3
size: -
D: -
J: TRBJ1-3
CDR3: CASSQGVRGVGNTIYF
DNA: TGCGCCAGCAGCCAAGGAGTAAGGGGTGTCGGAAACACCATATATTTT

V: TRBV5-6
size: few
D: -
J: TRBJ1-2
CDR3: CASSLGAAVYGYTF
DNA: TGTGCCAGCAGCTTGGGGGCAGCCGTCTATGGCTACACCTTC

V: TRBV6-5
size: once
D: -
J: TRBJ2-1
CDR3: CAGLGGYNEQFF
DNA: TGTGCAGGCCTTGGGGGGTACAATGAGCAGTTCTTC

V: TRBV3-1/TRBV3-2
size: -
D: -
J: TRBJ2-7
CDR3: CASSQDPNEQYF
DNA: TGTGCCAGCAGCCAAGATCCCAACGAGCAGTACTTC

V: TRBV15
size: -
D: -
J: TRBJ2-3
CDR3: CATSRGRRDTQYF
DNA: TGTGCCACCAGCAGAGGGCGGCGGGATACGCAGTATTTT

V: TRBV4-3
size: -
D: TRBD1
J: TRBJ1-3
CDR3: CASSQLQGPGGTIYF
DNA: TGCGCCAGCAGCCAGCTACAGGGGCCCGGGGGCACCATATATTTT

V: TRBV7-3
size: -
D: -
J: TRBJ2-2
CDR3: CASSGNTGELFF
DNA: TGTGCCAGCTCAGGGAACACCGGGGAGCTGTTTTTT

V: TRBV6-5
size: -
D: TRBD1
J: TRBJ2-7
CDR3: CASSYANRGSSYEQYF
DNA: TGTGCCAGCAGTTACGCAAACAGGGGGTCTTCCTACGAGCAGTACTTC

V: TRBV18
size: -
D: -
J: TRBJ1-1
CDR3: CASSPGGNTEAFF
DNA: TGTGCCAGCTCACCGGGGGGGAACACTGAAGCTTTCTTT

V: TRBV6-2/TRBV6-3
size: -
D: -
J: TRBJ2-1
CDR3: CASSYFDEQFF
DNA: TGTGCCAGCAGTTACTTCGATGAGCAGTTCTTC

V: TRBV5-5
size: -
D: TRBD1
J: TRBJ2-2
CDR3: CASSSRPPGTGYTGELFF
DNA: TGTGCCAGCAGCTCCCGACCACCCGGGACAGGGTACACCGGGGAGCTGTTTTTT

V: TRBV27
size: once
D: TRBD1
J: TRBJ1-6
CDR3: CASSPDRVLSPLHF
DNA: TGTGCCAGCAGCCCAGACAGGGTTCTGTCACCCCTCCACTTT

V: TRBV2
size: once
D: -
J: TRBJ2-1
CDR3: CASIEGGLYNEQFF
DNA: TGTGCCAGCATAGAGGGTGGGCTCTACAATGAGCAGTTCTTC

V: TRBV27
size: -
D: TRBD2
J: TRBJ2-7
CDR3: CASSFMAGVYEQYF
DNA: TGTGCCAGCAGTTTTATGGCGGGGGTTTACGAGCAGTACTTC

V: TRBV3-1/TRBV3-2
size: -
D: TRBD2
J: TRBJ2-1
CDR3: CASSQVSGPGTNNEQFF
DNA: TGTGCCAGCAGCCAAGTTTCGGGACCCGGGACTAACAATGAGCAGTTCTTC

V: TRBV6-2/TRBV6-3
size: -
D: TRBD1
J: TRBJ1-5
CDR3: CASSLSGQGINQPQHF
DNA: TGTGCCAGCAGTTTATCGGGACAGGGGATCAATCAGCCCCAGCATTTT

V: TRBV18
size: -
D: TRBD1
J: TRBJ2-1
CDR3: CASSTTGTGASEQFF
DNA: TGTGCCAGCTCGACGACCGGGACAGGGGCAAGTGAGCAGTTCTTC

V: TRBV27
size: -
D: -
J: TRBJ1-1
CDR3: CASRGEGWRTEAFF
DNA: TGTGCCAGCAGAGGGGAGGGCTGGAGGACTGAAGCTTTCTTT

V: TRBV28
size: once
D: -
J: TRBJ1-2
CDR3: CASTVTREDYGYTF
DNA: TGTGCCAGCACTGTGACCCGGGAGGACTATGGCTACACCTTC

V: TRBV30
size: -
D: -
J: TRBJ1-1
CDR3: CAWSVRGNTEAFF
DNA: TGTGCCTGGAGTGTAAGAGGGAACACTGAAGCTTTCTTT

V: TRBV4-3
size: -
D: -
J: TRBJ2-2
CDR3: CASSLPAGELFF
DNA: TGCGCCAGCAGCCTCCCCGCCGGGGAGCTGTTTTTT

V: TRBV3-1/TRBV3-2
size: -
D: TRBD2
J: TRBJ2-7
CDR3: CASSETSGRAYEQYF
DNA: TGTGCCAGCAGCGAAACTAGCGGGAGGGCCTACGAGCAGTACTTC

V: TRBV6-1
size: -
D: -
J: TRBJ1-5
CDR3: CASTYRINQPQHF
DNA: TGTGCCAGCACCTACAGGATCAATCAGCCCCAGCATTTT

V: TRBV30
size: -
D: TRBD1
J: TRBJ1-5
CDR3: CAWSVRQGTNQPQHF
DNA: TGTGCCTGGAGTGTACGACAGGGGACGAATCAGCCCCAGCATTTT

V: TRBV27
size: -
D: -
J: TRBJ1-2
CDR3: CASRSPPGGGYTF
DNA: TGTGCCAGCAGATCTCCCCCAGGTGGTGGCTACACCTTC

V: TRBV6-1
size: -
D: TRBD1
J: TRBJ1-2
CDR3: CASSESDRVYGYTF
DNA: TGTGCCAGCAGTGAATCGGACAGGGTCTATGGCTACACCTTC

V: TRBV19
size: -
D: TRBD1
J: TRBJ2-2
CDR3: CASSIRDRNTGELFF
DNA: TGTGCCAGTAGTATACGGGACAGGAACACCGGGGAGCTGTTTTTT

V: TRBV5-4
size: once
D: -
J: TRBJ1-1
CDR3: CASSWTGSEAFF
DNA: TGTGCCAGCAGCTGGACTGGATCTGAAGCTTTCTTT

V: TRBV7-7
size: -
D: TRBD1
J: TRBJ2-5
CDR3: CASSRDSQETQYF
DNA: TGTGCTAGCAGCAGGGACAGCCAAGAGACCCAGTACTTC

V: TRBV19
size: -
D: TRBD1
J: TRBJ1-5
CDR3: CASSAQGVRSGQPQHF
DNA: TGTGCCAGTAGTGCACAGGGGGTTCGGTCGGGACAGCCCCAGCATTTT

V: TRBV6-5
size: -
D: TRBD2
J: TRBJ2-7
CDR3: CASMGLAGGEQYF
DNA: TGTGCCAGCATGGGGCTAGCGGGAGGCGAGCAGTACTTC

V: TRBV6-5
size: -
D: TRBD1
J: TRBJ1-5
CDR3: CASTIDRAGNQPQHF
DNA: TGTGCCAGCACTATAGACAGGGCTGGCAATCAGCCCCAGCATTTT

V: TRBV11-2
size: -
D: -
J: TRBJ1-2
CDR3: CASSSSRDYRGYTF
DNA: TGTGCCAGCAGCTCGTCCCGGGACTACCGGGGCTACACCTTC

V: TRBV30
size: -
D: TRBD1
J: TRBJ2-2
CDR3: CAWRGDRGGGELFF
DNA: TGTGCCTGGAGGGGGGACAGGGGAGGAGGGGAGCTGTTTTTT

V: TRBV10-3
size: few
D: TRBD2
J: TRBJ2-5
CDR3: CAISDSGGDYTTQETQYF
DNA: TGTGCCATCAGTGATAGCGGGGGGGATTACACCACTCAAGAGACCCAGTACTTC

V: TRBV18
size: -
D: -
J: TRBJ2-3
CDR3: CASSSRPAHGSTDTQYF
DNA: TGTGCCAGCTCATCACGACCGGCCCACGGGAGCACAGATACGCAGTATTTT

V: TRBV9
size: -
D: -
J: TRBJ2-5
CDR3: CASSVGIADRKETQYF
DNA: TGTGCCAGCAGCGTAGGGATAGCGGACAGGAAAGAGACCCAGTACTTC

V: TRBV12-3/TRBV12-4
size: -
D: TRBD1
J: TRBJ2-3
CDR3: CASSMGTGDTQYF
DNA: TGTGCCAGCAGTATGGGGACAGGGGATACGCAGTATTTT

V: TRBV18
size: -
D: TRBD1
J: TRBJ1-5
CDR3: CASSPTGTSQPQHF
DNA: TGTGCCAGCTCACCGACAGGGACGAGTCAGCCCCAGCATTTT

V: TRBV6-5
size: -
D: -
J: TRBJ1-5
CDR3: CASSIATGSNQPQHF
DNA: TGTGCCAGCAGTATCGCTACGGGAAGCAATCAGCCCCAGCATTTT

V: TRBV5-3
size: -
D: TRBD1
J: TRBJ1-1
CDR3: CARSVHRWTGGSNTEAFF
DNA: TGTGCCAGAAGCGTACACAGATGGACAGGGGGTTCGAACACTGAAGCTTTCTTT

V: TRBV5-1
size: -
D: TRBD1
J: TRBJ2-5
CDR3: CASSLTGGEETQYF
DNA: TGCGCCAGCAGCCTTACAGGGGGCGAAGAGACCCAGTACTTC

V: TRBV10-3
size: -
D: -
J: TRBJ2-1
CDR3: CAINQGGNEQFF
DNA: TGTGCCATCAACCAGGGTGGCAATGAGCAGTTCTTC

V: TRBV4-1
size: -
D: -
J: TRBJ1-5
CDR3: CASSQDRGTVDQPQHF
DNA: TGCGCCAGCAGCCAAGATCGGGGGACGGTTGATCAGCCCCAGCATTTT